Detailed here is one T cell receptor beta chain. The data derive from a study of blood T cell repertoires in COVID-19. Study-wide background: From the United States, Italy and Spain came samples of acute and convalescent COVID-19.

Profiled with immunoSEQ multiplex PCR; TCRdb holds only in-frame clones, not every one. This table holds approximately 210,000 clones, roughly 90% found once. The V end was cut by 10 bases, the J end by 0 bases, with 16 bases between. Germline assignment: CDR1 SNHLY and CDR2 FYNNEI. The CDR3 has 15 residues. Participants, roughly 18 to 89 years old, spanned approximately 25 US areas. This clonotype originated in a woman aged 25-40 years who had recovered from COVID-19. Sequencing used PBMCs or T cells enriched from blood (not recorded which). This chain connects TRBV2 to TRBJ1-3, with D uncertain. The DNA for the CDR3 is TGTGCCACCCGGAAGGGAGCTAGCTCTGGAAACACCATATATTTT. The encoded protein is CATRKGASSGNTIYF.